This section outlines one T cell receptor (beta chain) sequence together with its context. This specimen comes from a study of control samples from healthy donors and cancer patients. The method was immunoSEQ multiplex PCR; TCRdb's version includes in-frame clones alone and lacks a portion of them. Among some 120,000 clones listed, 75% to 90% were seen once. V lost 6 bases and J lost 4; bases outside the gene matches: 6. The germline V gene encodes CDR1 SNHLY and CDR2 FYNNEI. This CDR3 region has 14 residues. Material: PBMCs. This chain joins TRBV2 and TRBJ1-1; 9 bases match TRBD1. This receptor was obtained from a woman between 50 and 59 years old with colorectal cancer. The DNA for the CDR3 is TGTGCCAGCAGGCGGGACAGGGAGAGCACTGAAGCTTTCTTT. As protein: CASRRDRESTEAFF.